What follows describes a single T cell receptor beta chain. The V and J ends lost 2 bases and 4 bases respectively, with 9 bases between them. The CDR3 consists of 13 residues. Per germline, CDR1 ENHRY and CDR2 SYGVKD. This sample was included in a study of blood T cells in healthy people across ages. Using a J-beta primer mix together with a sample-barcoded 5' primer, a second PCR was run for roughly 7 to 12 cycles. All cDNA molecules were each tagged by a template-switch adaptor with 12 random nucleotides. TCRdb reprocessed the 5' RACE reads via MiXCR and lists one record per CDR3 protein. This sample has 550,000 to 600,000 distinct CDR3 sequences; around 50% occur once, and the top ten carry roughly 25%.

The receptor comes from an elderly man in good health. Sequenced input: blood. V usage is TRBV10-3 and J usage is TRBJ2-7; D remains unclear. The CDR3 nucleotides read TGTGCCATCAGTGAGGGGCCAGTTTACGAGCAGTACTTC. Translation: CAISEGPVYEQYF.